The rows below give T cell receptor beta chains drawn from one sample of a study of T cell responses to AZD1222 COVID-19 vaccine. Data came from immunoSEQ multiplex PCR; TCRdb stores just in-frame clones and leaves some out. The data show 65,000 to 90,000 clones, about 85% seen once. This material consisted of peripheral blood, taken 28 days after the second AZD1222 dose. These receptors all stem from an adult who received the AZD1222 COVID-19 vaccine. The CDR3 runs from the conserved cysteine through the conserved F or W. A D gene is named only where the DNA matches it firmly. Not all rows give a size; the values are once, few, many and, for expanded clones, a class.

clone_size j_call v_call d_call cdr3_aa cdr3_nt
NA TRBJ1-6 TRBV25-1 NA CASSVQDSAFSPLHF TGTGCCAGCAGTGTTCAAGACAGTGCTTTCTCACCCCTCCACTTT
NA TRBJ1-6 TRBV2 NA CASSEQGGSPLHF TGTGCCAGCAGTGAACAGGGAGGTTCACCCCTCCACTTT
NA TRBJ2-1 TRBV7-2 NA CASSTGPSNEQFF TGTGCCAGCAGCACGGGCCCCTCCAATGAGCAGTTCTTC
NA TRBJ2-5 TRBV3-1/TRBV3-2 NA CASSQWEETQYF TGTGCCAGCAGCCAATGGGAAGAGACCCAGTACTTC
once TRBJ1-5 TRBV19 TRBD1 CASSWGTGFNQPQHF TGTGCCAGTAGTTGGGGGACAGGGTTTAATCAGCCCCAGCATTTT
NA TRBJ1-5 TRBV7-2 NA CASSLVGGNQPQHF TGTGCCAGCAGCTTAGTTGGCGGCAATCAGCCCCAGCATTTT
NA TRBJ2-5 TRBV6-6 NA CASSAGALQETQYF TGTGCCAGCAGCGCAGGGGCCCTCCAAGAGACCCAGTACTTC
NA TRBJ1-4 TRBV10-3 TRBD1 CAIRDGTGQDNEKLFF TGTGCCATCAGAGACGGGACAGGTCAGGATAATGAAAAACTGTTTTTT
NA TRBJ2-5 TRBV10-2 TRBD2 CASSDYGRGGETQYF TGCGCCAGCAGTGACTACGGGAGGGGGGGGGAGACCCAGTACTTC
NA TRBJ2-2 TRBV11-2 NA CASSTGVGLAGELFF TGTGCCAGCAGCACCGGGGTGGGGTTGGCCGGGGAGCTGTTTTTT
NA TRBJ1-1 TRBV27 NA CASSPLGQASPEAFF TGTGCCAGCAGTCCTCTCGGCCAGGCGAGCCCTGAAGCTTTCTTT
NA TRBJ2-1 TRBV6-1 NA CASSELYSYNEQFF TGTGCCAGCAGTGAGCTGTACTCCTACAATGAGCAGTTCTTC
NA TRBJ1-2 TRBV3-1/TRBV3-2 NA CASSHGQNYGYTF TGTGCCAGCAGCCATGGACAGAACTATGGCTACACCTTC
NA TRBJ1-1 TRBV30 NA CAWSVRNSAGDTEAFF TGTGCCTGGAGTGTAAGAAATTCCGCAGGAGACACTGAAGCTTTCTTT
NA TRBJ2-2 TRBV6-2/TRBV6-3 TRBD1 CASSYTGVRTGELFF TGTGCCAGCAGTTATACAGGGGTGAGAACCGGGGAGCTGTTTTTT
NA TRBJ1-2 TRBV19 NA CASSILGQGYNLGYTF TGTGCCAGTAGTATCCTCGGTCAGGGATATAACTTGGGCTACACCTTC
NA TRBJ1-1 TRBV5-1 NA CASSLWGNTEAFF TGCGCCAGCAGCTTGTGGGGGAACACTGAAGCTTTCTTT
few TRBJ1-1 TRBV12-3/TRBV12-4 NA CASSTTGNTEAFF TGTGCCAGCAGTACCACAGGGAACACTGAAGCTTTCTTT
NA TRBJ1-1 TRBV30 NA CAWSVISLNKPGLGAFF TGTGCCTGGAGTGTAATATCTCTAAATAAACCGGGACTTGGGGCTTTCTTT
NA TRBJ2-7 TRBV6-2/TRBV6-3 TRBD1 CASSYGQGATHEQYF TGTGCCAGCAGTTATGGACAGGGGGCGACGCACGAGCAGTACTTC
NA TRBJ1-2 TRBV5-1 NA CASSFIANYGYTF TGCGCCAGCAGCTTTATAGCTAACTATGGCTACACCTTC
NA TRBJ2-7 TRBV5-1 NA CASSVPGRGEQYF TGCGCCAGCAGCGTACCGGGACGAGGCGAGCAGTACTTC
NA TRBJ2-5 TRBV5-1 NA CASSAEETQYF TGCGCCAGCAGCGCAGAAGAGACCCAGTACTTC
NA TRBJ2-3 TRBV5-1 TRBD2 CASSLGLAGGPVETDTQYF TGCGCCAGCAGCTTGGGACTAGCGGGAGGGCCCGTTGAGACAGATACGCAGTATTTT
NA TRBJ1-3 TRBV5-1 TRBD1 CASSSLQGAGGNTIYF TGCGCCAGCAGCTCTTTACAGGGGGCAGGTGGAAACACCATATATTTT